A single sample gave rise to the 13 T cell receptor beta chains below, sequenced in a study of shared clonotypes between healthy human individuals. Naive-designated CD8 cells lacked CD45RO, were positively enriched for CCR7, and omitted terminally differentiated effector memory CD45RA+ cells. TCRdb's table, derived via immunoSEQ multiplex PCR, lists solely in-frame clones and lacks some. Seen here are millions of clones, about 95% observed once, and the top ten hold 1% to 1.3%. The specimen was naive CD8+ T cells sorted from blood. The receptors were sampled from a man aged 18 to 30 in good health.

The chain combines TRBV15 with TRBJ2-5; D tentatively reads TRBD1 or TRBD2 (5 bases each). Germline loops: CDR1 LNHNV, CDR2 YYDKDF (reference sequence). There are 14 residues in the CDR3. The V end was cut by 1 base, the J end by 4 bases, with 10 bases between. The CDR3 nucleotides read TGTGCCACCAGCAGAGCGCCCGGGGCAGAGACCCAGTACTTC. Its translation: CATSRAPGAETQYF.

As concerns this clone: Other DNA sequences of this sample code for an identical CDR3. The chain carries TRBV7-6 and TRBJ2-7; 8 positions match TRBD2. The germline V gene encodes CDR1 SGHVS and CDR2 FNYEAQ. There are 15 residues in the CDR3. The junction had 1 base not matched to a gene; V was cut back by 0 bases and J by 0 bases. CDR3 coding DNA: TGTGCCAGCAGCTTAGCGGCGGGGGGCTCCTACGAGCAGTACTTC. Protein: CASSLAAGGSYEQYF.

The gene calls are TRBV4-1 and TRBJ1-1; the match to TRBD1 covers 7 bases. Germline CDR1 and CDR2: MGHRA and YSYEKL. V was clipped by 6 bases and J by 8 bases; unmatched bases: 3. CDR3 length: 11 amino acids. The CDR3 protein is CASRQTGEAFF. DNA for the CDR3: TGCGCCAGCAGACAGACAGGGGAAGCTTTCTTT.

This chain connects TRBV30 to TRBJ2-7, with D perhaps given as TRBD1 or TRBD2 (5 bases each). Trimming pared 5 bases from V and 2 bases from J, leaving 25 bases between. CDR3 length: 17 residues. The germline V gene has CDR1 GTSNPN and CDR2 SVGIG (reference sequence). The CDR3, as DNA: TGTGCCTGGGCAAGGGGCCTTCGGGGCAGGGTGACCTACGAGCAGTACTTC. It translates to CAWARGLRGRVTYEQYF.

This chain connects TRBV4-3 to TRBJ2-1, with 8 bases aligning to TRBD2. V lost 5 bases and J lost 6; bases outside the gene matches: 12. Germline CDR1 reads LGHNA; CDR2 reads YSLEER. This CDR3 is built from 16 residues. CDR3 residues: CASSAETGGPFNEQFF. CDR3 coding DNA: TGCGCCAGCAGCGCGGAGACGGGAGGGCCTTTCAATGAGCAGTTCTTC.

V is TRBV27 and J is TRBJ1-1, with a weak D call TRBD1 (6 bases). Trimming left V 2 bases short and J 7 bases short, with 11 bases between. The CDR3 runs to 13 residues. CDR1 MNHEY and CDR2 SMNVEV come from the germline V gene (reference sequence). In DNA, the CDR3 is TGTGCCAGCAGTTTAACAGGGACTAATGAAGCTTTCTTT. Protein: CASSLTGTNEAFF.

V gene TRBV5-6 combines with J gene TRBJ1-2, with 9 bases aligning to TRBD1. The CDR3 totals 18 residues. J was trimmed by 0 bases and V by 0 bases; bases with no gene match: 9. Germline V gene data show CDR1 as SGHDT and CDR2 as YYEEEE. The CDR3, as DNA: TGTGCCAGCAGCTTGGAAATAAGGACAGGGGCCTCTAACTATGGCTACACCTTC. It is translated as CASSLEIRTGASNYGYTF.

This clone occurred once. This CDR3 is also generated by other DNA sequences in the sample. The chain combines TRBV9 with TRBJ2-7; D is possibly TRBD2 (6 bases). V was cut by 4 bases and J by 0 bases, with 11 bases left in between. The germline V gene has CDR1 SGDLS and CDR2 YYNGEE. The CDR3 spans 14 residues. The CDR3 region is CASSPDGGSYEQYF. CDR3 DNA: TGTGCCAGCAGCCCAGACGGGGGCTCCTACGAGCAGTACTTC. Drawing the rest from reference TRBV9 and TRBJ2-7, the complete variable domain is DSGVTQTPKHLITATGQRVTLRCSPRSGDLSVYWYQQSLDQGLQFLIQYYNGEERAKGNILERFSAQQFPDLHSELNLSSLELGDSALYFCASSPDGGSYEQYFGPGTRLTVT.

The chain recombines TRBV7-8 with TRBJ2-5; unclear D gene. Per germline, CDR1 SGHVS and CDR2 FQNEAQ. Trimming stripped 6 bases from V and 5 bases from J, with 25 bases between. This CDR3 is 17 amino acids long. DNA for the CDR3: TGTGCCAGCAGACACGACTTCCCCACCGACCTCGGGGAGACCCAGTACTTC. This sequence encodes CASRHDFPTDLGETQYF.

This chain links TRBV30 with TRBJ2-1; D may be TRBD2 (6 bases). CDR3 size: 15 residues. Trimming took 8 bases from V and 2 from J, leaving 19 bases between them. Per the germline V gene, CDR1 is GTSNPN and CDR2 is SVGIG (reference sequence). The CDR3 DNA reads TGTGCCGGTTCGACTAGTCGGTCCGCCTACAATGAGCAGTTCTTC. It is translated as CAGSTSRSAYNEQFF. Combining the CDR3 with reference TRBV30 and TRBJ2-1 gives the whole variable domain SQTIHQWPATLVQPVGSPLSLECTVEGTSNPNLYWYRQAAGRGLQLLFYSVGIGQISSEVPQNLSASRPQDRQFILSSKKLLLSDSGFYLCAGSTSRSAYNEQFFGPGTRLTVL.

The chain links TRBV7-8 to TRBJ2-1, with a tentative D call TRBD2 (8 bases). The V and J ends lost 4 bases and 7 bases respectively, with 29 bases between them. From germline, CDR1 is SGHVS and CDR2 FQNEAQ. This CDR3 comprises 19 residues. CDR3: CASSSDRDSRLAWMNEQFF. The CDR3 nucleotides read TGTGCCAGCAGCTCGGACCGGGACAGCAGACTAGCGTGGATGAATGAGCAGTTCTTC.

In this sample, this clone turned up once. Other DNA sequences from this sample encode an identical CDR3 as well. The chain couples TRBV6-1 to TRBJ2-1; the D gene could be TRBD1 or TRBD2 (5 bases each). V gave up 2 bases and J gave up 2 bases, with 7 bases separating them. Germline CDR1 and CDR2: MNHNS and SASEGT. There are 14 residues in the CDR3. The CDR3 protein is CASSEQGAYNEQFF. DNA of the CDR3: TGTGCCAGCAGTGAACAGGGAGCCTACAATGAGCAGTTCTTC.

A note on this clone: Different DNA sequences within this sample yield the same CDR3. V usage is TRBV9 and J usage is TRBJ1-2, with D possibly TRBD1 on 5 matching bases. Germline CDR1 and CDR2: SGDLS and YYNGEE. The CDR3 sequence is 12 residues long. The V end was cut by 7 bases, the J end by 4 bases, with 11 bases between. DNA of the CDR3: TGTGCCAGCTCCGGGGGTAGCTATGGCTACACCTTC. Amino acids: CASSGGSYGYTF.